The rows below give T cell receptor beta chains drawn from one sample of a study of neurological immune-mediated disorders. TCRdb re-analysed the 5' RACE reads in MiXCR, keeping a single row per CDR3 protein. This table has about 92,000 distinct CDR3 sequences, roughly 3.5% appearing once. The material sequenced was PBMCs. These receptors originate from a woman aged 50 to 65 with multiple sclerosis. Each CDR3 is given with its conserved first and last residue. Each record gives: J gene, clone size, V gene, D gene, CDR3 DNA, CDR3 protein. The D gene is left open where the match is weak. Size is stated as once, few, many or a size class.

TRBJ1-5	many	TRBV20-1	.	TGCAGTGCCCTAACACATCAGGGCAATCAGCCCCAGCATTTT	CSALTHQGNQPQHF
TRBJ2-5	many	TRBV12-3/TRBV12-4	TRBD2	TGTGCCAGCAGCTTGGGACTACAGTACCAAGAGACCCAGTACTTC	CASSLGLQYQETQYF
TRBJ2-7	few	TRBV10-3	.	TGTGCCATCAGTGAGCCGGTAAGCTCCTACGAGCAGTACTTC	CAISEPVSSYEQYF
TRBJ1-1	many	TRBV5-1	.	TGCGCCAGCAGCTTGATAGGGACTGAAGCTTTCTTT	CASSLIGTEAFF
TRBJ2-5	many	TRBV27	.	TGTGCCAGCAGTTTATCCGCCCAAGAGACCCAGTACTTC	CASSLSAQETQYF
TRBJ1-2	many	TRBV20-1	TRBD1	TGCAGTGCTAGAGATGGACAGGGGTTGCGTGGCTACACCTTC	CSARDGQGLRGYTF
TRBJ2-3	many	TRBV5-5	TRBD2	TGTGCCAGCAGTTTTCTAGCGGGGGGAAGCACAGATACGCAGTATTTT	CASSFLAGGSTDTQYF
TRBJ2-7	many	TRBV12-3/TRBV12-4	TRBD1	TGTGCCAGCAGTGTAAGACAGGGCTACGAGCAGTACTTC	CASSVRQGYEQYF
TRBJ1-1	many	TRBV5-1	TRBD1	TGCGCCAGCAGCCCAAGGACAGGGGGTAACACTGAAGCTTTCTTT	CASSPRTGGNTEAFF
TRBJ2-1	many	TRBV7-6	.	TGTGCCAGCAGCGCCGGCGCGCCCGTGCAGTTCTTC	CASSAGAPVQFF
TRBJ1-1	many	TRBV18	.	TGTGCCAGCTCACCAAACGTCCAATTGAACACTGAAGCTTTCTTT	CASSPNVQLNTEAFF
TRBJ2-3	many	TRBV7-7	TRBD2	TGTGCTAGCAGCTTCGGGACTAGCGGGGGCACAGATACGCAGTATTTT	CASSFGTSGGTDTQYF
TRBJ2-7	many	TRBV12-3/TRBV12-4	.	TGTGCCAGCAGTATTATGACCAGCTACGAGCAGTACTTC	CASSIMTSYEQYF
TRBJ1-5	many	TRBV4-1	.	TGCGCCAGCAGCCGGGGCAGGGAGGATCAGCCCCAGCATTTT	CASSRGREDQPQHF
TRBJ2-2	many	TRBV29-1	TRBD1	TGCAGCGTGGAAAGTGACAGGGGGCGAAGGGAGCTGTTTTTT	CSVESDRGRRELFF
TRBJ1-1	many	TRBV7-6	.	TGTGCCAGCAGCGAAACAGGGACTGAAGCTTTCTTT	CASSETGTEAFF
TRBJ2-2	many	TRBV7-2	TRBD1	TGTGCCAGCAGCTGGTGGGGGACAGGAGCGAACACCGGGGAGCTGTTTTTT	CASSWWGTGANTGELFF
TRBJ2-7	many	TRBV16	.	TGTGCCAGCAGCCAATCGCCCCCACGGTACGAGCAGTACTTC	CASSQSPPRYEQYF
TRBJ2-2	many	TRBV10-3	TRBD1	TGTGCCATCAGTCCGGGACAGGGAGGTACCGGGGAGCTGTTTTTT	CAISPGQGGTGELFF
TRBJ1-5	many	TRBV20-1	.	TGCAGTGCTAGAGATTTGACACGGGACAATCAGCCCCAGCATTTT	CSARDLTRDNQPQHF
TRBJ2-7	many	TRBV9	TRBD1	TGTGCCAGCAGCCCCACCGCCGGGACAGAGTCCTACGAGCAGTACTTC	CASSPTAGTESYEQYF
TRBJ2-3	many	TRBV10-3	.	TGTGCCATCAGTCCCCACAGACTCACAGATACGCAGTATTTT	CAISPHRLTDTQYF
TRBJ2-3	few	TRBV5-1	.	TGCGCCAGCAGCTCCATCGAGAGGGCAGATACGCAGTATTTT	CASSSIERADTQYF
TRBJ1-5	few	TRBV20-1	TRBD1	TGCAGGACCGGGACAGTCAATCAGCCCCAGCATTTT	CRTGTVNQPQHF
TRBJ1-4	many	TRBV12-3/TRBV12-4	.	TGTGCCAGCAGCTTCCAGACCGGAGGGCAGGAAAAACTGTTTTTT	CASSFQTGGQEKLFF
TRBJ2-3	many	TRBV12-3/TRBV12-4	.	TGTGCCAGCAGTTTACAAGATACGCAGTATTTT	CASSLQDTQYF
TRBJ2-5	many	TRBV7-2	.	TGTGCCAGCAACCCTCTAGGGGGGGAGACCCAGTACTTC	CASNPLGGETQYF
TRBJ2-2	many	TRBV5-1	.	TGCGCCAGCAGCCAAAGAACGGGCGGGACCTCGAACACCGGGGAGCTGTTTTTT	CASSQRTGGTSNTGELFF
TRBJ2-5	many	TRBV28	TRBD2	TGTGCCAGCAGTTTACTAGCGGGGGAGCTCTTGGTGACCCAGTACTTC	CASSLLAGELLVTQYF
TRBJ1-1	many	TRBV10-3	.	TGTGCCATCAGTGAGGAGGGGAGGAGCACTGAAGCTTTCTTT	CAISEEGRSTEAFF
TRBJ2-7	many	TRBV5-6	TRBD2	TGTGCCAGCACCCCGACTAGCGGGGGATACGAGCAGTACTTC	CASTPTSGGYEQYF
TRBJ2-4	many	TRBV6-5	TRBD1	TGTGCCAGCAGTTCCGGGACAGGGAAAAACATTCAGTACTTC	CASSSGTGKNIQYF
TRBJ2-5	many	TRBV5-1	.	TGCGCCAGCAGCTTAGGACTATTAGTGGGAGAGACCCAGTACTTC	CASSLGLLVGETQYF